Listed below are T cell receptor beta chains from one sample, sequenced in a study of tumor and adjacent non-tumor tissue in lung cancer. A single record per CDR3 protein comes from TCRdb applying MiXCR to the multiplex PCR reads. Of under 95,000 distinct CDR3 sequences in the sample, around 59% are singletons; the top ten hold 15%. Sequencing was performed on lung tumor tissue. Source of these receptors: a man aged 65 to 79 with non-small cell lung cancer. Each CDR3 is given with its conserved first and last residue. Each record gives: clone size, D gene, J gene, V gene, CDR3 DNA, CDR3 protein. D genes are given only for firm matches. Size is stated for part of the rows, as once, few or many counts, or as a class when the clone is expanded.

size: many
D: NA
J: TRBJ1-1
V: TRBV28
DNA: TGTGCCAGCGGACGCACAGGACTCAACACTGAAGCTTTCTTT
CDR3: CASGRTGLNTEAFF

size: NA
D: NA
J: TRBJ2-5
V: TRBV11-1
DNA: TGTGCCAGCACCCGGGGTGATCCACAGACCCAGTACTTC
CDR3: CASTRGDPQTQYF

size: once
D: NA
J: TRBJ2-5
V: TRBV20-1
DNA: TGCAGTGTTCACCACCCGGGACGCCCCTCAGAGATCCAGTACTTC
CDR3: CSVHHPGRPSEIQYF

size: NA
D: NA
J: TRBJ2-1
V: TRBV28
DNA: TGTGCCAGCAGTCGTCTAGCGTGGAATGAGCAGTTCTTC
CDR3: CASSRLAWNEQFF

size: few
D: TRBD1
J: TRBJ2-3
V: TRBV6-5
DNA: TGTGCCAGCAGTTACCCCCCGACAGGGCCAGGGACAGATACGCAGTATTTT
CDR3: CASSYPPTGPGTDTQYF

size: few
D: TRBD1
J: TRBJ1-6
V: TRBV5-1
DNA: TGCGCCAGCTCTGAAACAGGGGAAAATAATTCACCCCTCCACTTT
CDR3: CASSETGENNSPLHF

size: NA
D: TRBD1
J: TRBJ1-4
V: TRBV20-1
DNA: TGCAGTGCTAGATTCCGACAGGGGGCCAGTAATGAAAAACTGTTTTTT
CDR3: CSARFRQGASNEKLFF

size: many
D: NA
J: TRBJ2-5
V: TRBV29-1
DNA: TGCAGCGTCGGAGGACAGCGAGAGACCCAGTACTTC
CDR3: CSVGGQRETQYF

size: many
D: NA
J: TRBJ1-3
V: TRBV6-5
DNA: TGTGCCAGCAGTTACTCGTTTTACCGAGGAAACACCATATATTTT
CDR3: CASSYSFYRGNTIYF

size: NA
D: NA
J: TRBJ2-2
V: TRBV19
DNA: TGTGCCAGTAGTATACTTCGGGGAGTAGCCGGGGAGCTGTTTTTT
CDR3: CASSILRGVAGELFF

size: NA
D: TRBD1
J: TRBJ2-3
V: TRBV29-1
DNA: TGCAGCGCTAGACAGGGAGTGAGCACCAGAGGTTTGGTCGGAACAGATACGCAGTATTTT
CDR3: CSARQGVSTRGLVGTDTQYF

size: NA
D: NA
J: TRBJ2-1
V: TRBV11-3
DNA: TGTGCCAGCAGCCCCAAGGCTGATGAGCAGTTCTTC
CDR3: CASSPKADEQFF

size: NA
D: NA
J: TRBJ1-2
V: TRBV28
DNA: TGTGCCAGCAGTTTTAGAGGGGGGGATGGCTACACCTTC
CDR3: CASSFRGGDGYTF

size: few
D: TRBD1
J: TRBJ2-2
V: TRBV20-1
DNA: TGTAGTGCTCCTCTACAGGGGGCGCAGACCGGGGAGCTGTTTTTT
CDR3: CSAPLQGAQTGELFF

size: few
D: NA
J: TRBJ2-1
V: TRBV11-2
DNA: TGTGCCAGCAGCCTTCGACAACAGGGATGGGATGTGCAGTTCTTC
CDR3: CASSLRQQGWDVQFF

size: NA
D: NA
J: TRBJ1-6
V: TRBV10-2
DNA: TGCGCCAGCAGTGCGAAGGGTAAAGATAATTCACCCCTCCACTTT
CDR3: CASSAKGKDNSPLHF

size: few
D: NA
J: TRBJ2-3
V: TRBV4-1
DNA: TGCCCCAGCAGCCAAGAATGGTTAGGGAGCTTAGCAGATACGCAGTATTTT
CDR3: CPSSQEWLGSLADTQYF

size: NA
D: NA
J: TRBJ2-3
V: TRBV6-5
DNA: TGTGCCAGTAAAGGCACAAATACGCAGTATTTT
CDR3: CASKGTNTQYF

size: many
D: NA
J: TRBJ2-1
V: TRBV29-1
DNA: TGCAGCGCCCATGAACCCCCGGGGATCTACAATGAGCAGTTCTTC
CDR3: CSAHEPPGIYNEQFF

size: NA
D: TRBD1
J: TRBJ2-7
V: TRBV10-3
DNA: TGTGCTATCAGTGGCCGGGACAGGGGGTACGCGCAATACTTC
CDR3: CAISGRDRGYAQYF

size: NA
D: NA
J: TRBJ2-1
V: TRBV29-1
DNA: TGCAGCGTTGAAGCGCTAGGCAGTTCCTACAATGAGCAGTTATTC
CDR3: CSVEALGSSYNEQLF

size: NA
D: NA
J: TRBJ1-6
V: TRBV10-3
DNA: TGTGCCATCAGTGAGTCTGGACGGGGGCCTAATAATTCACCCCTCCACTTT
CDR3: CAISESGRGPNNSPLHF

size: NA
D: NA
J: TRBJ2-7
V: TRBV6-6
DNA: TGTGCCAGGAGCCGACACTCTTCCTACGAGCAGTACTTC
CDR3: CARSRHSSYEQYF

size: many
D: TRBD2
J: TRBJ2-1
V: TRBV29-1
DNA: TGCAGCGTTGAGCCGGGAGGGCCGAGTGAGCAGTTCTTC
CDR3: CSVEPGGPSEQFF

size: NA
D: NA
J: TRBJ2-1
V: TRBV7-8
DNA: TGTGCCAGCAGTTTAGCAAGGTTACAGTGGGAGGAAGACGATGAGCAGTTCTTC
CDR3: CASSLARLQWEEDDEQFF

size: NA
D: NA
J: TRBJ2-2
V: TRBV11-2
DNA: TGTGCCAGCAGCTTAGGCAGGGCGAGAACCCGAGAGCTGTTTTTT
CDR3: CASSLGRARTRELFF

size: NA
D: NA
J: TRBJ2-7
V: TRBV6-5
DNA: TGTGCCAGCAGTATCCCCGGGTCTGAGCAGTACTTC
CDR3: CASSIPGSEQYF

size: many
D: TRBD1
J: TRBJ1-1
V: TRBV5-6
DNA: TGTGCCAGCAGGGGACAGCTTAACACTGAAGCTTTCTTT
CDR3: CASRGQLNTEAFF

size: NA
D: NA
J: TRBJ2-2
V: TRBV11-2
DNA: TGTGCCATGAGCTTATTAAGGAGTAGCACCGGGGAGCTGCTTTTT
CDR3: CAMSLLRSSTGELLF

size: NA
D: NA
J: TRBJ2-5
V: TRBV2
DNA: TGTGCCAGCAGTCGACAGGTTGGAGAGACCCAGTACTTC
CDR3: CASSRQVGETQYF